This T cell receptor beta chain was found in a study of T cell responses to AZD1222 COVID-19 vaccine. Study summary: Recipients boosted at about 4 weeks or about 12 weeks are pooled.

Study-wide points: A mostly white British donor set with more females was recruited, and clonal diversity was possibly underestimated.

The CDR3 length is 14 residues. The germline gives CDR1 LNHDA, CDR2 SQIVND (reference sequence). V shed 2 bases, J shed 7 bases, and the junction held 6 bases outside the gene matches. Data came from immunoSEQ multiplex PCR; TCRdb stores just in-frame clones and leaves some out. The data show about 140,000 clones, with around 89% seen just once and approximately 4.5% held by the top ten. Concerning this clone: Its antigen is not known.

The sequences come from peripheral blood, collected on day 0 of AZD1222 vaccination. The chain couples TRBV19 to TRBJ1-2; 8 positions match TRBD1. The receptor comes from an adult in good health. The CDR3 DNA sequence: TGTGCCAGTAGTATACGGCAGGGGGCGCGTGGCTACACCTTC. Translating gives CASSIRQGARGYTF.